Below are 31 T cell receptor beta chains sequenced from a single sample in a study of T cell changes during pregnancy in multiple sclerosis. Assay: immunoSEQ multiplex PCR; the TCRdb copy retains only in-frame clones and omits some. The sample includes about 80,000 clones, about 91% seen only once; the top ten take approximately 1.5%. This specimen consisted of peripheral blood, obtained before pregnancy. Receptors were obtained from a female donor with multiple sclerosis, enrolled in a pregnancy study.

This clone was found a few times. The genes are TRBV19 and TRBJ2-2; D is ambiguous. V gave up 7 bases and J gave up 7 bases, with 10 bases separating them. This CDR3 spans 12 amino acids. Germline CDR1 LNHDA, CDR2 SQIVND (reference sequence). CDR3 DNA sequence: TGTGCCAGTACCTTCCTAGACGGGGAGCTGTTTTTT. As protein: CASTFLDGELFF.

This chain connects TRBV7-9 to TRBJ1-2; no reliable D call. Germline loops: CDR1 SEHNR, CDR2 FQNEAQ (reference sequence). The CDR3 loop spans 12 amino acids. Deletions cut 2 bases from V and 1 base from J, with 2 bases between. CDR3 in amino acids: CASSLLNYGYTF. The CDR3 DNA reads as TGTGCCAGCAGCTTACTTAACTATGGCTACACCTTC.

The count of this clone is one. The chain employs TRBV7-2 and TRBJ2-7; 9 bases agree with TRBD2. In germline, CDR1 is SGHTA, CDR2 FQGNSA. This CDR3 is 15 amino acids long. V lost 0 bases to trimming and J lost 7 bases; unmatched junction nucleotides: 7. This chain's CDR3 is CASSLAAGGVEEQYF. The CDR3 DNA follows: TGTGCCAGCAGCTTAGCTGCGGGGGGGGTGGAAGAGCAGTACTTC.

This chain joins TRBV6-1 and TRBJ1-2, with TRBD1 as a possible D gene (6 bases). This CDR3 comprises 13 residues. V was shortened by 7 bases and J by 4 bases, with 13 bases between the two germline ends. The V gene's germline CDR1 is MNHNS and CDR2 SASEGT. The CDR3 bases are TGTGCCAGCAATGGACAGAACCTCTATGGCTACACCTTC. Protein product: CASNGQNLYGYTF.

V is TRBV7-9 and J is TRBJ1-1; 8 bases fit TRBD1. From germline, CDR1 is SEHNR and CDR2 FQNEAQ (reference sequence). The CDR3 covers 19 residues. The trim removed 1 base at V and 0 bases at J, leaving 13 bases unmatched. The CDR3 loop is CASSLDRQGLVNLNTEAFF. CDR3 nucleotide sequence: TGTGCCAGCAGCTTAGACAGACAGGGGTTAGTCAACCTGAACACTGAAGCTTTCTTT.

The chain's CDR3 is CASSATAKNIQYF. The CDR3 DNA sequence: TGTGCCAGCAGTGCTACGGCCAAAAACATTCAGTACTTC. This chain uses TRBV6-1 with TRBJ2-4; D not resolved. Trimming shortened V by 4 bases and J by 1 base, and 5 bases separated the two germline ends. The CDR3 runs 13 residues. CDR1 and CDR2 from the germline V gene are MNHNS and SASEGT.

The chain couples TRBV4-1 to TRBJ2-5, with D possibly TRBD2 on 5 matching bases. Germline V gene data show CDR1 as MGHRA and CDR2 as YSYEKL. V was shortened by 4 bases and J by 4 bases, with 10 bases between the two germline ends. The CDR3 is 13 amino acids. The CDR3 reads CASSPWSGETQYF. CDR3 nucleotide sequence: TGCGCCAGCAGCCCTTGGAGCGGAGAGACCCAGTACTTC.

This chain connects TRBV2 to TRBJ2-1; TRBD2 matches at 9 bases. Unmatched junction bases numbered 10, after V lost 7 bases and J lost 6 bases. The length of the CDR3 is 15 residues. Germline CDR1 SNHLY, CDR2 FYNNEI. CDR3 region: CASIQGGGALNEQFF. CDR3 nucleotide sequence: TGTGCCAGCATCCAAGGCGGGGGGGCCCTCAATGAGCAGTTCTTC.

V is TRBV10-3 and J is TRBJ1-1; TRBD1 matches at 8 bases. J gave up 6 bases and V 3 bases, and 6 bases lay outside the gene matches. CDR3 length: 14 amino acids. Germline CDR1 ENHRY, CDR2 SYGVKD. CDR3 sequence (DNA): TGTGCCATCAGTGATCAGGACAGGGATGCTGAAGCTTTCTTT. As protein: CAISDQDRDAEAFF.

The rearrangement links TRBV27 to TRBJ2-1, with D tentatively TRBD1 (6 bases). The CDR3 sequence is 14 residues long. In germline, CDR1 is MNHEY, CDR2 SMNVEV (reference sequence). V was trimmed by 6 bases and J by 2 bases, leaving 11 bases between them. As DNA, the CDR3 is TGTGCCAGCAGCGGACAGAAGCCCTACAATGAGCAGTTCTTC. Protein: CASSGQKPYNEQFF.

The chain is built from TRBV7-2 and TRBJ1-2; D unresolved. The CDR3 runs to 16 residues. V was shortened by 5 bases and J by 2 bases, with 18 bases between the two germline ends. Germline V gene lookup returns CDR1 SGHTA and CDR2 FQGNSA. In DNA form, the CDR3 reads TGTGCCAGCAGCACCCAGTGGGCGAAGATCAACTATGGCTACACCTTC. It translates to CASSTQWAKINYGYTF.

This clone was counted once. The J gene is TRBJ1-4, the V gene TRBV6-1; a possible D gene is TRBD1 (6 bases). V was shortened by 2 bases and J by 8 bases, with 15 bases between the two germline ends. Looked up from germline, CDR1 is MNHNS and CDR2 is SASEGT. The CDR3 is made up of 15 amino acids. CDR3 sequence reads: CASSEKTGWDEKLFF. DNA for the CDR3: TGTGCCAGCAGTGAAAAAACAGGGTGGGACGAAAAACTGTTTTTT.

This clone appeared a few times. The chain employs TRBV7-6 and TRBJ2-7; D not certain. CDR3 length: 14 residues. V was clipped by 4 bases and J by 8 bases, with 18 bases between them. Germline values: CDR1 SGHVS, CDR2 FNYEAQ. In DNA form, the CDR3 reads TGTGCCAGCAGCTCCGCGCCAAACCTTTTACAGCAGTACTTC. The encoded protein is CASSSAPNLLQQYF.

J is TRBJ1-4 and V is TRBV7-9, with a possible D match to TRBD1 (6 bases). This CDR3 spans 18 amino acids. V dropped 4 bases and J dropped 5 bases, with 23 bases sitting between them. The germline V gene encodes CDR1 SEHNR and CDR2 FQNEAQ (reference sequence). The DNA of the CDR3 is TGTGCCAGCAGCTCCTCTAAAGTGCTAGACAGGTTCAATGAAAAACTGTTTTTT. Amino acid sequence: CASSSSKVLDRFNEKLFF. Combining the CDR3 with reference TRBV7-9 and TRBJ1-4 gives the whole variable domain DTGVSQNPRHKITKRGQNVTFRCDPISEHNRLYWYRQTLGQGPEFLTYFQNEAQLEKSRLLSDRFSAERPKGSFSTLEIQRTEQGDSAMYLCASSSSKVLDRFNEKLFFGSGTQLSVL.

This chain joins TRBV4-1 and TRBJ1-1; TRBD1 aligns across 7 bases. V trimming: 3 bases; J trimming: 5 bases; junction bases outside the gene matches: 6. Germline CDR1 and CDR2: MGHRA and YSYEKL. This CDR3 is built from 14 residues. The DNA for the CDR3 is TGCGCCAGCAGCCACCAAGGGGGCGCTACTGAAGCTTTCTTT. Translated: CASSHQGGATEAFF.

V is TRBV29-1 and J is TRBJ1-1, with D uncertain. This CDR3 has 12 residues. The V end was cut by 6 bases, the J end by 0 bases, with 8 bases between. CDR1 is SQVTM and CDR2 is ANQGSEA in the germline V gene. This CDR3 reads CSVAVVNTEAFF. The CDR3 region has the DNA TGCAGCGTGGCAGTGGTGAACACTGAAGCTTTCTTT.

This chain uses TRBV10-1 with TRBJ1-5; the match to TRBD1 covers 7 bases. This CDR3 has 16 amino acids. The J segment lost 1 base and the V segment lost 7 bases, leaving 10 bases of the junction unmatched. Per germline, CDR1 WNHNN and CDR2 SYGVQD (reference sequence). The CDR3 loop is CASTGQSGPSNQPQHF. The DNA of the CDR3 is TGCGCCAGCACGGGACAGTCGGGCCCGAGCAATCAGCCCCAGCATTTT.

The chain links TRBV6-6 to TRBJ2-5, with TRBD1 matching over 8 bases. CDR1 is MNHNY and CDR2 is SVGAGI in the germline V gene (reference sequence). This CDR3 is 15 amino acids long. The V segment lost 4 bases and the J segment 5 bases; nucleotides outside the gene matches: 9. Here the CDR3 DNA reads TGTGCCAGCAGTTCCAAACCAGGGGGCGGGGAGACCCAGTACTTC. Its translation: CASSSKPGGGETQYF.

The chain carries TRBV2 and TRBJ2-7; D is ambiguous. This CDR3 comprises 13 residues. CDR1 and CDR2 from the germline V gene are SNHLY and FYNNEI. V was pared by 6 bases and J by 3 bases, with 12 bases between. The CDR3 spells CASSRHFSYEQYF. CDR3 nucleotides: TGTGCCAGCAGCAGACATTTTAGCTACGAGCAGTACTTC.

The chain joins TRBV11-3 to TRBJ2-7; a possible D gene is TRBD1 (6 bases). The CDR3 extends over 14 amino acids. Trimming took 3 bases from V and 4 from J, leaving 13 bases between them. Per germline, CDR1 SGHNT and CDR2 YENEEA. In DNA, the CDR3 is TGTGCCAGCAGCTTCATAGACAGGAGATACGAGCAGTACTTC. The encoded protein is CASSFIDRRYEQYF.

This clone occurred once. The chain joins TRBV5-6 to TRBJ1-1; TRBD1 matches 8 bases. Germline V gives CDR1 SGHDT, CDR2 YYEEEE. V trimming: 3 bases; J trimming: 11 bases; junction bases outside the gene matches: 9. The CDR3 length is 13 residues. Written as DNA, the CDR3 is TGTGCCAGCAGCTCCGACAGGGGAGGGGCGGCTTTCTTT. Encoded protein: CASSSDRGGAAFF.

The rearrangement joins TRBV23-1 to TRBJ1-4; no reliable D call. TRBV23-1 is given ORF status, its function remaining uncertain. Between the trimmed V and J ends, which lost 10 bases and 0 bases, there was a span of 18 bases. The CDR3 length is 16 residues. CDR3 sequence reads: CANLPCRLATNEKLFF. For the CDR3, the DNA is TGCGCCAACCTACCTTGCAGGCTTGCAACTAATGAAAAACTGTTTTTT.

The chain links TRBV18 to TRBJ2-5; 9 nucleotides agree with TRBD1. There are 14 residues in the CDR3. V lost 5 bases and J lost 5; bases outside the gene matches: 6. Germline-derived CDR1 and CDR2 are KGHSH and LQKENI. The CDR3 is CASSGRTGDETQYF. CDR3 bases: TGTGCCAGCTCAGGCCGGACAGGGGACGAGACCCAGTACTTC.

V gene TRBV19 combines with J gene TRBJ2-1, with 11 positions matching TRBD2. J lost 5 bases, V lost 6 bases, and 0 bases had no gene match. Germline CDR1 and CDR2: LNHDA and SQIVND (reference sequence). CDR3 length: 13 amino acids. The CDR3 region is CASRGLADNEQFF. The CDR3 DNA sequence: TGTGCCAGTAGGGGACTAGCGGACAATGAGCAGTTCTTC.

The rearrangement uses TRBV7-3 and TRBJ1-1; D might be TRBD1 (6 bases). CDR1 SGHTA and CDR2 FQGTGA come from the germline V gene. This CDR3 spans 17 amino acids. Trimming removed 0 bases from V and 0 bases from J, with 14 bases in between. The CDR3 region is CASSLTPQGTVNTEAFF. The CDR3 region has the DNA TGTGCCAGCAGCTTAACCCCTCAGGGGACGGTGAACACTGAAGCTTTCTTT.

This clone was counted between two and nine times. The CDR3 nucleotides are TGTGCCAGCAGTGCGAAGGGGGTCCTGAACCGTGAAGCTTTCTTT. Translating it yields CASSAKGVLNREAFF. V usage is TRBV6-5 and J usage is TRBJ1-1; tentative D call: TRBD1 (6 bases). Germline loops: CDR1 MNHEY, CDR2 SVGAGI. The CDR3 is 15 amino acids. With 5 bases removed from V and 7 bases from J, the gap between germline ends came to 20 bases.

This chain connects TRBV5-1 to TRBJ2-7; 8 bases fit TRBD1. V dropped 4 bases and J dropped 1; count of bases not matched to a gene: 4. CDR1 is SGHRS and CDR2 is YFSETQ in the germline V gene. The CDR3 has 14 amino acids. The CDR3: CASSQGQASYEQYF. CDR3 in DNA: TGCGCCAGCAGCCAGGGACAGGCGTCCTACGAGCAGTACTTC.

The CDR3 bases are TGTGCCAGCAAGGGGCATCACACAGATACGCAGTATTTT. As protein: CASKGHHTDTQYF. The chain is built from TRBV6-1 and TRBJ2-3; tentatively, D is TRBD1 (5 bases). Germline-derived CDR1 and CDR2 are MNHNS and SASEGT. The CDR3 length is 13 residues. V was shortened by 7 bases and J by 2 bases, with 10 bases between the two germline ends.

The CDR3 bases are TGTGCCAGCAGTTACTCTAAGGGGCTGAACACCGGGGAGCTGTTTTTT. Amino acids: CASSYSKGLNTGELFF. This sequence joins TRBV6-5 and TRBJ2-2; tentatively, D is TRBD1 (5 bases). Per the germline V gene, CDR1 is MNHEY and CDR2 is SVGAGI. Between the trimmed V and J ends, which lost 0 bases and 1 base, there was a span of 9 bases. This CDR3 region has 16 residues.

This CDR3 reads CASSPRTGGSEQYF. In DNA form, the CDR3 reads TGTGCCAGCAGCCCCCGGACAGGGGGCAGCGAGCAGTACTTC. The V call is TRBV7-6, the J call TRBJ2-7, with 11 positions matching TRBD1. Trimming took 5 bases from V and 6 from J; bases not matched to a gene: 6. CDR3 length: 14 residues. Per germline, CDR1 SGHVS and CDR2 FNYEAQ.

The V gene is TRBV14, the J gene TRBJ1-6; D is undetermined. The CDR3 spans 15 residues. Deletions cut 4 bases from V and 5 bases from J, with 12 bases between. CDR1 and CDR2 (germline): SGHDN, FVKESK. The CDR3 DNA is TGTGCCAGCAGCCTGATGAGTCCTCATAATTCACCCCTCCACTTT. Translation gives CASSLMSPHNSPLHF.